This T cell receptor (beta chain) derives from a study of graft-versus-host responses after intestinal transplantation. Study details: Multivisceral, liver-intestinal, or isolated intestinal grafts went to recipients.

The data were produced by immunoSEQ multiplex PCR, yet TCRdb's version contains in-frame clones alone and is incomplete. The data contain about 110,000 clones, approximately 92% of them singletons. Points on this clone: Its target is unknown.

CDR3 size: 15 residues. The ends lost 5 bases at V and 6 bases at J; junction bases unmatched: 11. Germline V gene lookup returns CDR1 MNHEY and CDR2 SMNVEV (reference sequence). The sequencing used unstimulated CD8+ T cells sorted from spleen or lymph node cells, collected before intestinal transplant. This TCR derives from a human donor who received an intestinal transplant. V gene TRBV27 combines with J gene TRBJ2-7, with 9 bases aligning to TRBD2. CDR3 in amino acids: CASSLGTSRFLEQYF. Written as DNA, the CDR3 is TGTGCCAGCAGTCTCGGGACTAGCCGATTTCTCGAGCAGTACTTC.